This entry lists 21 T cell receptor beta chains sequenced from one sample in a study of T-cell reconstitution after alpha-beta-depleted transplantation in children (dated by TCRdb to 2015 to 2016). The library was prepared using PCR. Instrument on record: Illumina HiSeq 2500. TCR libraries were prepared with molecular barcoding, using unique molecular identifiers to normalize TCRbeta repertoire quantification. TCRdb reworked the public reads: Q25 trimming with fastp, MiXCR clone assembly, productive beta chains retained. Here each entry gathers all rows of one CDR3 protein and keeps the most common genes and DNA. This sample gives approximately 800,000 distinct CDR3 sequences in total; 15% to 20% of them show up just once. About 4.6% of the sample rests with the top ten. Explained via the paper, the treatment or condition label denotes: allogeneic hematopoietic cell transplantation with graft depleted of TCRalphabeta T cells and CD19 B cells.

The sequencing here drew on PBMCs, mostly from graft donor cells, taken 360 days after TCRalphabeta/CD19-depleted stem cell transplant. Every receptor here comes from a male patient under 18 who had a stem cell transplant for acute lymphoblastic leukemia, so the T cells may come from the graft donor.

This clonotype occurred many times. This chain links TRBV5-1 with TRBJ1-4, with 7 bases identical to TRBD1. Trimming took 3 bases from V and 4 from J; bases not matched to a gene: 9. This CDR3 comprises 16 residues. The germline V gene encodes CDR1 SGHRS and CDR2 YFSETQ. The CDR3 sequence: CASSSRQGQRNEKLFF. The CDR3 DNA reads as TGCGCCAGCAGCTCTCGCCAGGGACAGCGTAATGAAAAACTGTTTTTT.

The genes are TRBV29-1 and TRBJ1-5, with 8 bases fitting TRBD1. Trimming removed 5 bases from V and 4 bases from J; junction bases left unmatched: 7. The CDR3 is made up of 14 amino acids. Looked up from germline, CDR1 is SQVTM and CDR2 is ANQGSEA. CDR3 amino acids: CSVNTGGINQPQHF. In nucleotides, the CDR3 is TGCAGCGTTAATACAGGGGGTATTAATCAGCCCCAGCATTTT.

The chain carries TRBV5-1 and TRBJ2-7; TRBD2 agrees at 9 bases. V lost 5 bases and J lost 1; bases outside the gene matches: 7. The CDR3 spans 15 residues. Germline V gene data show CDR1 as SGHRS and CDR2 as YFSETQ. CDR3 DNA: TGCGCCAGCAGGACTAGCGGAACGGGATCCTACGAGCAGTACTTC. Translated, it gives CASRTSGTGSYEQYF.

V gene TRBV5-1 combines with J gene TRBJ2-7; 10 bases map to TRBD1. With V trimmed by 2 bases and J by 6 bases, 8 bases remained unmatched. This CDR3 is built from 15 residues. From germline, CDR1 is SGHRS and CDR2 YFSETQ. CDR3 in amino acids: CASSLTGQGPPEQYF. DNA of the CDR3: TGCGCCAGCAGCTTAACGGGACAGGGGCCCCCCGAGCAGTACTTC.

The chain recombines TRBV29-1 with TRBJ2-7; D uncertain. The V end was cut by 4 bases, the J end by 6 bases, with 16 bases between. This CDR3 has 13 residues. Germline loops: CDR1 SQVTM, CDR2 ANQGSEA. CDR3 protein: CSVGGSVSPEQYF. CDR3 in DNA: TGCAGCGTTGGTGGGTCAGTTTCTCCCGAGCAGTACTTC.

The V and J genes are TRBV25-1 and TRBJ1-2; D is unresolved. V lost 3 bases to trimming and J lost 3 bases, with 11 bases between them. Germline CDR1 MGHDK, CDR2 SYGVNS. This CDR3 is 14 amino acids long. The CDR3 region has the DNA TGTGCCAGCAGTGACGCAGGAACCTACTATGGCTACACCTTC. The encoded protein is CASSDAGTYYGYTF.

The chain links TRBV6-5 to TRBJ1-5, with TRBD1 as a possible D gene (6 bases). The CDR3 sequence is 16 residues long. Deletions cut 4 bases from V and 5 bases from J, with 18 bases between. Germline V gives CDR1 MNHEY, CDR2 SVGAGI. The CDR3 nucleotides read TGTGCCAGCAGTTCAGGCGGGGGGCCTAGGGATCAGCCCCAGCATTTT. Translating gives CASSSGGGPRDQPQHF.

This clonotype was observed a few times. The chain is built from TRBV4-2 and TRBJ2-3; 9 bases agree with TRBD2. The CDR3 extends over 21 amino acids. J was trimmed by 4 bases and V by 1 base; bases with no gene match: 21. Germline-derived CDR1 and CDR2 are LGHNA and YNFKEQ. CDR3 bases: TGTGCCAGCAGCCAAGGGACGGTCCCAGTAGATAGCGGGAGATTCTCAGATACGCAGTATTTT. Translated, it gives CASSQGTVPVDSGRFSDTQYF.

This clonotype was seen a few times. The chain joins TRBV7-6 to TRBJ2-1, with D possibly TRBD1 on 5 matching bases. V was trimmed by 4 bases and J by 7 bases, leaving 14 bases between them. Germline loops: CDR1 SGHVS, CDR2 FNYEAQ. The CDR3 has 14 amino acids. The CDR3 sequence: CASSSLRGTNEQFF. For the CDR3, the DNA is TGTGCCAGCAGCTCTCTTAGGGGTACAAATGAGCAGTTCTTC.

In its sample, this clonotype was seen a few times. The chain recombines TRBV3-1 with TRBJ2-4; D is perhaps TRBD2 (5 bases). This CDR3 region has 14 residues. Germline-derived CDR1 and CDR2 are LGHDT and YNNKEL (reference sequence). V dropped 4 bases and J dropped 8 bases, with 15 bases sitting between them. The CDR3 here is CASSPGLETDIQYF. In DNA, the CDR3 is TGTGCCAGCAGCCCCGGACTGGAAACGGACATTCAGTACTTC. Using reference TRBV3-1 and TRBJ2-4 for the parts outside the CDR3, the full variable domain is DTAVSQTPKYLVTQMGNDKSIKCEQNLGHDTMYWYKQDSKKFLKIMFSYNNKELIINETVPNRFSPKSPDKAHLNLHINSLELGDSAVYFCASSPGLETDIQYFGAGTRLSVL.

This clonotype has ten or more counts. This chain links TRBV28 with TRBJ1-2, with TRBD1 identical over 9 bases. The ends lost 4 bases at V and 0 bases at J; junction bases unmatched: 12. From germline, CDR1 is MDHEN and CDR2 SYDVKM. CDR3 length: 18 residues. Here the CDR3 DNA reads TGTGCCAGCAGTTACCGGGACAGGGTTGTTCGGTCTAACTATGGCTACACCTTC. It is translated as CASSYRDRVVRSNYGYTF.

The chain carries TRBV2 and TRBJ2-7, with unresolved D. Looked up from germline, CDR1 is SNHLY and CDR2 is FYNNEI. The CDR3 spans 11 residues. V lost 7 bases to trimming and J lost 5 bases, with 9 bases between them. CDR3 loop: CASKLGDEQYF. Here the CDR3 DNA reads TGTGCCAGCAAGCTCGGAGACGAGCAGTACTTC.

The chain has TRBV11-1 and TRBJ1-2; 7 bases align to TRBD1. CDR1 is SGHAT, CDR2 FQDESV, per germline (reference sequence). J gave up 5 bases and V 5 bases, and 20 bases lay outside the gene matches. The CDR3 runs 18 residues. CDR3 loop: CASSPIRGQSQPQYGYTF. CDR3 nucleotides: TGTGCCAGCAGCCCAATACGGGGACAGAGCCAACCCCAGTATGGCTACACCTTC.

This clonotype was detected a few times. This chain links TRBV29-1 with TRBJ2-1, with D possibly matching TRBD2 (6 bases). The CDR3 spans 15 residues. Looked up from germline, CDR1 is SQVTM and CDR2 is ANQGSEA. V was trimmed by 8 bases and J by 0 bases, leaving 17 bases between them. The CDR3, as DNA: TGCAGCCTGGGGACTGGGGCCAGCTCCTACAATGAGCAGTTCTTC. Translated, it gives CSLGTGASSYNEQFF.

This clonotype came up a few times. This chain uses TRBV6-2 or TRBV6-3 with TRBJ1-1; D ambiguous. The germline V gene encodes CDR1 MNHEY and CDR2 SVGEGT. CDR3 length: 16 residues. V was cut by 8 bases and J by 0 bases, with 19 bases left in between. The CDR3 loop is CASRFARPPMNTEAFF. In nucleotides, the CDR3 is TGTGCCAGCCGGTTCGCCCGACCTCCCATGAACACTGAAGCTTTCTTT.

V gene TRBV6-2 or TRBV6-3 combines with J gene TRBJ2-3, with a tentative D call TRBD2 (5 bases). Germline V gene sequence: CDR1 MNHEY, CDR2 SVGEGT. The CDR3 consists of 15 residues. V was pared by 2 bases and J by 2 bases, with 11 bases between. This CDR3 is CASSYLERITDTQYF. The CDR3 nucleotides are TGTGCCAGCAGTTACCTCGAGCGGATCACAGATACGCAGTATTTT.

This clonotype was seen a few times. This chain uses TRBV11-2 with TRBJ2-7, with D tentatively TRBD2 (5 bases). The V gene lost 6 bases and the J gene lost 0 bases, with 24 bases spanning the gap. This CDR3 comprises 18 residues. Germline CDR1 SGHAT, CDR2 FQNNGV. The CDR3 DNA sequence: TGTGCCAGCAGTCCCCCGGGAACACGCCAATCCAGCTCCTACGAGCAGTACTTC. Translation: CASSPPGTRQSSSYEQYF. The whole variable domain, filled in from reference TRBV11-2 and TRBJ2-7, reads EAGVAQSPRYKIIEKRQSVAFWCNPISGHATLYWYQQILGQGPKLLIQFQNNGVVDDSQLPKDRFSAERLKGVDSTLKIQPAKLEDSAVYLCASSPPGTRQSSSYEQYFGPGTRLTVT.

This clonotype appeared many times. V and J are TRBV12-3 or TRBV12-4 and TRBJ2-3; D perhaps matches TRBD2 (5 bases). This CDR3 is built from 13 residues. Trimming removed 3 bases from V and 6 bases from J, with 10 bases in between. CDR3 loop: CASSFTRDDTQYF. Here the CDR3 DNA reads TGTGCCAGCAGTTTCACCCGGGATGATACGCAGTATTTT.

This clonotype was seen a few times. The rearrangement links TRBV5-5 to TRBJ2-3; D is ambiguous. The length of the CDR3 is 15 residues. Germline CDR1 SGHKS, CDR2 YYEKEE (reference sequence). The V end was cut by 4 bases, the J end by 0 bases, with 12 bases between. This chain's CDR3 is CASSPGDTSTDTQYF. In nucleotides, the CDR3 is TGTGCCAGCAGCCCGGGTGATACAAGCACAGATACGCAGTATTTT.

This clonotype was seen only a few times. The chain has TRBV5-5 and TRBJ2-1, with TRBD1 identical over 8 bases. V lost 4 bases to trimming and J lost 15 bases; unmatched junction nucleotides: 15. CDR1 SGHKS and CDR2 YYEKEE come from the germline V gene (reference sequence). The CDR3 sequence is 14 residues long. CDR3 bases: TGTGCCAGCAGCCTCTGGACAGGGCTTATGACGTGGTTCTTC. Translation: CASSLWTGLMTWFF.

The chain is built from TRBV7-9 and TRBJ2-4, with D possibly called TRBD1 or TRBD2 (5 bases each). Deletions cut 0 bases from V and 0 bases from J, with 12 bases between. The CDR3 sequence is 17 residues long. CDR1 and CDR2 from the germline V gene are SEHNR and FQNEAQ (reference sequence). The CDR3 loop reads CASSLAMGRIAKNIQYF. The CDR3, as DNA: TGTGCCAGCAGCTTAGCGATGGGACGGATAGCCAAAAACATTCAGTACTTC.